This record concerns one TCR beta chain sequence. The antigen is undetermined. 13 Jbeta primers and 60 Vbeta primers were used for the PCR. Only in-frame clones appear in the TCRdb table, and some are missing; sequencing was by immunoSEQ multiplex PCR. This repertoire shows over 100,000 clones, 80% to 85% found once; its top ten account for around 2.2%. This sample is part of a study of cytomegalovirus exposure and HLA in healthy donors. General observations from the study: Among the most significant clusters, several appeared linked to common viral pathogens in a later analysis. Reportedly, fewer N-insertions than the approximately 610-donor mean appeared in an Asian-associated ancestry cluster in a later analysis. Available immune exposure information covered CMV serostatus only.

Per germline, CDR1 SGHVS and CDR2 FNYEAQ. V dropped 2 bases and J dropped 7; count of bases not matched to a gene: 13. The CDR3 spans 16 residues. The origin of this receptor is a woman in her 30s in good health and CMV-seronegative. Sequenced: PBMCs. V gene TRBV7-6 combines with J gene TRBJ2-7; 8 positions match TRBD1. The CDR3 sequence is CASSLPGGRVRGEQYF. The CDR3 DNA follows: TGTGCCAGCAGCTTACCAGGGGGCCGGGTGAGGGGAGAGCAGTACTTC.